This TCR beta chain stems from a study of T cell responses to AZD1222 COVID-19 vaccine. Study-wide background: Pooled samples include second doses given at about 4 or 12 weeks.

This table comes from immunoSEQ multiplex PCR, and its TCRdb copy is limited to in-frame clones, with some not included. The sample includes roughly 150,000 clones, 80% to 90% seen only once; the top ten take more than 7%. Notes on this clone: Its antigen is as yet unknown.

Study-level results: Elevations in Spike-specific TCR breadth and depth followed administration of two AZD1222 doses. Variant regions that are unmutated are reportedly the target of nearly half of spike-specific TCRs. Clonal diversity may have been underestimated, and the donors were mostly white British, with more females than males.

This CDR3 contains 16 residues. The source is an adult in good health. Sequenced material: peripheral blood, taken on day 0 of AZD1222 vaccination. This chain joins TRBV21-1 and TRBJ2-3; the D call TRBD1 from the table was never checked on the DNA. TRBV21-1 is recorded as a pseudogene. CDR3 coding DNA: TGTGCCAGGGGACAGACCCCGGTGGCAAGCACAGATACGCAGTATTTT. Residues: CARGQTPVASTDTQYF.